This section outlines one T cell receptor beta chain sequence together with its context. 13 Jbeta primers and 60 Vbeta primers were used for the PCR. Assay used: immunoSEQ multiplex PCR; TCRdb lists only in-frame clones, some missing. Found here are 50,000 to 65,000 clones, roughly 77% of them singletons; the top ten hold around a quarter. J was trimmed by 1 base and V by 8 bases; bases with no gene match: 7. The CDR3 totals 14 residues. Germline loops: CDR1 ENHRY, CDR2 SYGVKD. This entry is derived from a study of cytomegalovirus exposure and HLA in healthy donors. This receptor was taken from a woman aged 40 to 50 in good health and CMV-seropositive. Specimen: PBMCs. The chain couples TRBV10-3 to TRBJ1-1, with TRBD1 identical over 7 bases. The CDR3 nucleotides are TGTGCCATCTCCTCGGGACAGCCGAACACTGAAGCTTTCTTT. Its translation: CAISSGQPNTEAFF.